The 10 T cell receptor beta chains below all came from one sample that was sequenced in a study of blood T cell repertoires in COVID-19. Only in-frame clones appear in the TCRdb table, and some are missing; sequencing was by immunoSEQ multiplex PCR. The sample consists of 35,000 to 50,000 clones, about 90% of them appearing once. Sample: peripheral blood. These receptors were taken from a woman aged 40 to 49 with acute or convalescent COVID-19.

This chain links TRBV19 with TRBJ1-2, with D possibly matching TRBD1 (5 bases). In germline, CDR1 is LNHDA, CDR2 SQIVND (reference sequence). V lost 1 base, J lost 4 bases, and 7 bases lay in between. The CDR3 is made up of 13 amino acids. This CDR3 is CASSIARAYGYTF. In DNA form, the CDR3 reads TGTGCCAGTAGTATAGCCAGGGCCTATGGCTACACCTTC. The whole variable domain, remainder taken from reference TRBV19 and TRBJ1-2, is DGGITQSPKYLFRKEGQNVTLSCEQNLNHDAMYWYRQDPGQGLRLIYYSQIVNDFQKGDIAEGYSVSREKKESFPLTVTSAQKNPTAFYLCASSIARAYGYTFGSGTRLTVV.

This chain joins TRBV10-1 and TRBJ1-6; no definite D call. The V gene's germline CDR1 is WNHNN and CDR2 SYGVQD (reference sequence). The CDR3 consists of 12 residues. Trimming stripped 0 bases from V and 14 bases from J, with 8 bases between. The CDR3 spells CASSESPGTLHF. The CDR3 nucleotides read TGCGCCAGCAGTGAGTCTCCGGGTACCCTCCACTTT.

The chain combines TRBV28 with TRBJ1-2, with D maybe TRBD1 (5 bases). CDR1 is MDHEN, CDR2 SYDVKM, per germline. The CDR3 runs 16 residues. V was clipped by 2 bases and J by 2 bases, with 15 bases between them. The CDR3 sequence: CASSLGGTLVNYGYTF. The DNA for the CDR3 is TGTGCCAGCAGTTTAGGCGGGACCCTAGTAAACTATGGCTACACCTTC.

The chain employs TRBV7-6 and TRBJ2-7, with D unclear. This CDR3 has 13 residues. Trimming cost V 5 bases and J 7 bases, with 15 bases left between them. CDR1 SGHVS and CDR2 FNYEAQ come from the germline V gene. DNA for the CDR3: TGTGCCAGCAGCCGCGCCCCCCTCATGGAGCAGTACTTC. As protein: CASSRAPLMEQYF.

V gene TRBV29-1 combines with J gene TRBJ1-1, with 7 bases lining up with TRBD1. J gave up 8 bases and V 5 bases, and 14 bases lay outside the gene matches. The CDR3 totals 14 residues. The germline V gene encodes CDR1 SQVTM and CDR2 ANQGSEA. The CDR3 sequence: CSVSGGGQRLEAFF. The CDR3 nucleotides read TGCAGCGTTTCCGGGGGGGGACAGAGGCTCGAAGCTTTCTTT. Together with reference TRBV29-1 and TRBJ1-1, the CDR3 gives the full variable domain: SAVISQKPSRDICQRGTSLTIQCQVDSQVTMMFWYRQQPGQSLTLIATANQGSEATYESGFVIDKFPISRPNLTFSTLTVSNMSPEDSSIYLCSVSGGGQRLEAFFGQGTRLTVV.

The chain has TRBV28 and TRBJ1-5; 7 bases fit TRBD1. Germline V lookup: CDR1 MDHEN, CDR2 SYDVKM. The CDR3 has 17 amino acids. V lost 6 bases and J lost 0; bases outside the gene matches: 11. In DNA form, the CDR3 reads TGTGCCAGCAGCAGACAGGGACGGGGCTATAGCAATCAGCCCCAGCATTTT. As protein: CASSRQGRGYSNQPQHF. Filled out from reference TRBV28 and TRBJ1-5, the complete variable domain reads DVKVTQSSRYLVKRTGEKVFLECVQDMDHENMFWYRQDPGLGLRLIYFSYDVKMKEKGDIPEGYSVSREKKERFSLILESASTNQTSMYLCASSRQGRGYSNQPQHFGDGTRLSIL.

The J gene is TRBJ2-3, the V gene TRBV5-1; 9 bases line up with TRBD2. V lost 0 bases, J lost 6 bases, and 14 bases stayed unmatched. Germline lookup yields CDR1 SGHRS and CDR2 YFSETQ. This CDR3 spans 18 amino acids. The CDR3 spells CASSLAEGLAVSSDTQYF. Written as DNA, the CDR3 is TGCGCCAGCAGCTTGGCCGAGGGACTAGCTGTTTCGTCGGATACGCAGTATTTT.

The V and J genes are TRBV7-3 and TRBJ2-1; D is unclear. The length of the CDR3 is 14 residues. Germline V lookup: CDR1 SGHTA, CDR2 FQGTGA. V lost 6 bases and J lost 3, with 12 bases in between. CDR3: CASRRSLFYNEQFF. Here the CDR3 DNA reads TGTGCCAGCAGGAGGTCCCTTTTCTACAATGAGCAGTTCTTC.

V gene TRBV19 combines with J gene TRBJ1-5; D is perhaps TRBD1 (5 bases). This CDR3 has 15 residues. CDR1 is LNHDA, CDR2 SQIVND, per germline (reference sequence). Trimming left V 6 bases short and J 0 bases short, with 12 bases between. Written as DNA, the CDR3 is TGTGCCAGTAGGAAAGACAGCTATAGCAATCAGCCCCAGCATTTT. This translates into CASRKDSYSNQPQHF.

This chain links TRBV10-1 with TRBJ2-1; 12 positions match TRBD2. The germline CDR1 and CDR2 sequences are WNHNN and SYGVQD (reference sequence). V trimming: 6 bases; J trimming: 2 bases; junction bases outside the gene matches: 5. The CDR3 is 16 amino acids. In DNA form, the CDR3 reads TGCGCCAGCAGCCTGACTAGCGGGAGACCCTACAATGAGCAGTTCTTC. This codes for CASSLTSGRPYNEQFF.